This paragraph covers one TCR beta chain sequence. Its antigen is as yet unknown. The germline V and J ends were trimmed by 4 bases and 4 bases, with 17 bases remaining between them. This CDR3 is built from 16 residues. Germline V gene sequence: CDR1 SEHNR, CDR2 FQNEAQ (reference sequence). This sample was included in a study of response to subunit inactivated influenza vaccine. Overall study results and limits: The study's authors posited that every seasonal influenza vaccination enlists few new T cells.

TCRdb called the RT-PCR reads again in MiXCR, with one record for every CDR3 protein. The profile covers 550,000 to 600,000 distinct CDR3 sequences, with roughly 12% appearing a single time and 10% taken by the ten largest. Sequences were derived from PBMCs from blood, sampled on the day of vaccination. This clonotype was obtained from a man aged 50-60 years who received an inactivated influenza vaccine. The gene calls are TRBV7-9 and TRBJ2-1; D may correspond to TRBD1 or TRBD2 (5 bases each). For the CDR3, the DNA is TGTGCCAGCAGCTCGCTGAACGGGGCTATTTACAATGAGCAGTTCTTC. Translated, it gives CASSSLNGAIYNEQFF. Using reference TRBV7-9 and TRBJ2-1 for the parts outside the CDR3, the full variable domain is DTGVSQNPRHKITKRGQNVTFRCDPISEHNRLYWYRQTLGQGPEFLTYFQNEAQLEKSRLLSDRFSAERPKGSFSTLEIQRTEQGDSAMYLCASSSLNGAIYNEQFFGPGTRLTVL.